This T cell receptor beta chain was sequenced for a study of T-cell memory formation after mild COVID-19. Comment on this clonotype: As yet, its antigen is unknown.

TCRdb reprocessed the 5' RACE reads via MiXCR and lists one record per CDR3 protein. In the table there are roughly 450,000 distinct CDR3 sequences, over 15% of which are singletons. The CDR3 has 16 residues. The germline V and J ends were trimmed by 7 bases and 4 bases, with 20 bases remaining between them. CDR1 and CDR2 (germline): MNHEY, SVGEGT. Study conclusions and caveats: A subset of responding clones appeared in pre-infection memory, suggesting cross-reactive memory joined.

The rearrangement uses TRBV6-2 or TRBV6-3 and TRBJ2-1, with D possibly matching TRBD2 (5 bases). Material for sequencing was PBMCs or a T cell subset sorted from them (not recorded which). The receptor comes from a man aged 18-30 years who had mild COVID-19 (a few samples of this study predate the infection). Cell type and time point are not known. Written as DNA, the CDR3 is TGTGCCAGCACCTCCCCCACGTCGGGGAAGTACAATGAGCAGTTCTTC. It translates to CASTSPTSGKYNEQFF.